This TCR beta chain comes out of a study of blood T cell repertoires in COVID-19. For the study at large: Both acute and convalescent COVID-19 samples were obtained from the United States, Italy and Spain.

The V gene end was trimmed by 6 bases and the J gene end by 5 bases; junction bases not matched to a gene: 6. Germline V gene data show CDR1 as MDHEN and CDR2 as SYDVKM. The CDR3 extends over 13 amino acids. The data were produced by immunoSEQ multiplex PCR, yet TCRdb's version contains in-frame clones alone and is incomplete. The data hold roughly 30,000 clones, with 78% observed a single time. Sample: peripheral blood. V usage is TRBV28 and J usage is TRBJ1-2; 7 bases align to TRBD1. The sequence was obtained from a woman between 55 and 75 years old with acute or convalescent COVID-19. The DNA for the CDR3 is TGTGCCAGCAGCACCGGGACAGAGTATGGCTACACCTTC. Residues: CASSTGTEYGYTF.